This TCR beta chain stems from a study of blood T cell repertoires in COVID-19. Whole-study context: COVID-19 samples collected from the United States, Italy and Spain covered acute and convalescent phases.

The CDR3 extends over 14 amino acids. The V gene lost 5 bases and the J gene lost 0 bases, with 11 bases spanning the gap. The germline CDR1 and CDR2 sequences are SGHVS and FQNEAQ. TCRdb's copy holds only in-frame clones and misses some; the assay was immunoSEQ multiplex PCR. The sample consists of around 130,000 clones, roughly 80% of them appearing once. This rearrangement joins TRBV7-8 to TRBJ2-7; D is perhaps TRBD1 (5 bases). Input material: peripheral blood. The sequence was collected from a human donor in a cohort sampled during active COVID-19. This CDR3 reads CASSPGRLSYEQYF. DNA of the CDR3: TGTGCCAGCAGCCCAGGGCGGCTCTCCTACGAGCAGTACTTC.